This is a list of T cell receptor beta chains from one sample in a study of neurological immune-mediated disorders. From the 5' RACE reads, TCRdb called clonotypes with MiXCR, one entry per CDR3 protein. Of under 85,000 distinct CDR3 sequences detected, roughly 13% appear once; the ten largest clones hold roughly 6.8%. The sequenced material came from PBMCs. Every receptor here comes from a woman aged 45-59 years in good health. Both conserved end residues are part of each CDR3. A D gene is named only where the DNA matches it firmly. Rows may omit the clone size; those that give it use once, few, many or a size class.

d_gene	len	v_gene	j_gene	abundance	CDR3aa	CDR3nt
-	14	TRBV5-1	TRBJ2-3	many	CASIRGGSTDTQYF	TGCGCCAGCATCAGGGGCGGGAGCACAGATACGCAGTATTTT
TRBD1	13	TRBV20-1	TRBJ2-5	many	CSARNTGAETQYF	TGCAGTGCTAGAAATACAGGGGCCGAGACCCAGTACTTC
TRBD2	15	TRBV20-1	TRBJ2-1	many	CSARDPTSGGNEQFF	TGCAGTGCTAGAGATCCGACTAGCGGGGGGAATGAGCAGTTCTTC
-	15	TRBV11-3	TRBJ2-7	many	CASSLDGGRIYEQYF	TGTGCCAGCAGCTTAGATGGGGGACGGATCTACGAGCAGTACTTC
TRBD2	16	TRBV2	TRBJ2-7	many	CASSGGLAGVSYEQYF	TGTGCCAGCAGTGGTGGCCTAGCGGGAGTCTCCTACGAGCAGTACTTC
-	15	TRBV28	TRBJ2-7	many	CASSLSGIGAYEQYF	TGTGCCAGCAGTTTATCAGGAATTGGAGCCTACGAGCAGTACTTC
-	17	TRBV12-3/TRBV12-4	TRBJ2-5	-	CASSIWPLDTFQETQYF	TGTGCCAGCAGCATCTGGCCCCTTGACACCTTCCAAGAGACCCAGTACTTC
-	11	TRBV28	TRBJ2-7	many	CASSLTGKQYF	TGTGCCAGCAGTTTAACAGGCAAGCAGTACTTC
-	18	TRBV5-6	TRBJ2-5	-	CASSVPGPDRPLQETQYF	TGTGCCAGCAGCGTTCCCGGGCCCGATAGGCCCTTACAAGAGACCCAGTACTTC
TRBD1	15	TRBV28	TRBJ2-7	many	CASSPGVTGGYEQYF	TGTGCCAGCAGTCCAGGAGTGACAGGGGGCTACGAGCAGTACTTC
-	14	TRBV5-1	TRBJ2-5	many	CASSSQGPQETQYF	TGCGCCAGCAGCTCGCAGGGGCCCCAAGAGACCCAGTACTTC
-	17	TRBV5-1	TRBJ1-1	-	CASRVELRGQPNTEAFF	TGCGCCAGCAGAGTGGAGCTCCGGGGGCAACCAAACACTGAAGCTTTCTTT
-	14	TRBV5-1	TRBJ2-3	-	CASSLRNPTDTQYF	TGCGCTAGCAGCTTGAGGAATCCCACAGATACGCAGTATTTT
TRBD1	15	TRBV5-1	TRBJ1-1	-	CASSLLQGSHTEAFF	TGCGCCAGCAGTTTACTACAGGGGTCGCATACTGAAGCTTTCTTT
TRBD2	14	TRBV5-1	TRBJ2-5	few	CASSLGTSSETQYF	TGCGCCAGCAGCTTAGGGACTAGTTCAGAGACCCAGTACTTC
-	14	TRBV12-3/TRBV12-4	TRBJ2-1	-	CASSISSFYNEQFF	TGTGCCAGCAGTATATCTAGTTTCTACAATGAGCAGTTCTTC
TRBD1	16	TRBV4-2	TRBJ1-6	-	CASSPGTADGNSPLHF	TGTGCCAGCAGCCCCGGGACAGCAGATGGTAATTCACCCCTCCACTTT
-	14	TRBV10-3	TRBJ1-2	few	CAISDRATFYGYTF	TGTGCCATCAGTGATAGGGCCACTTTCTATGGCTACACCTTC
TRBD1	14	TRBV12-3/TRBV12-4	TRBJ2-7	many	CASSRDRAGYEQYF	TGTGCCAGCAGTCGAGACAGGGCGGGCTACGAGCAGTACTTC
-	14	TRBV5-1	TRBJ1-1	-	CASSLQGTNTEAFF	TGCGCCAGCAGCTTACAGGGCACGAACACTGAAGCTTTCTTT
TRBD1	15	TRBV5-1	TRBJ2-2	-	CACSFGQGYTGELFF	TGCGCCTGCAGCTTCGGACAGGGTTACACCGGTGAGCTGTTTTTT
-	15	TRBV5-1	TRBJ2-1	-	CASSSSRGSYNEQFF	TGCGCCAGCAGCTCATCTCGGGGATCCTACAATGAGCAGTTCTTC
-	12	TRBV6-1	TRBJ2-7	many	CASEKGGREQYF	TGTGCCAGCGAAAAGGGGGGCCGCGAGCAGTACTTC
TRBD1	14	TRBV5-1	TRBJ1-1	many	CASSPLTGGTEAFF	TGCGCCAGCAGCCCATTGACAGGGGGGACTGAAGCTTTCTTT
-	13	TRBV29-1	TRBJ2-6	many	CSVALGGANVLTF	TGCAGCGTAGCTTTGGGAGGGGCCAACGTCCTGACTTTC
-	15	TRBV3-1	TRBJ2-1	many	CASSARGAVANEQFF	TGTGCCAGCAGCGCCCGGGGAGCGGTCGCCAATGAGCAGTTCTTC
-	16	TRBV9	TRBJ1-3	many	CASSVERGNSGNTIYF	TGTGCCAGCAGCGTAGAACGAGGGAACTCTGGAAACACCATATATTTT
-	15	TRBV5-1	TRBJ1-2	many	CASSLGRGTVYGYTF	TGCGCCAGCAGCTTGGGCCGCGGGACGGTCTATGGCTACACCTTC
-	13	TRBV2	TRBJ2-7	once	CASTRGLTDEQYF	TGTGCCAGCACCCGAGGACTGACGGACGAGCAGTACTTC
TRBD1	14	TRBV12-3/TRBV12-4	TRBJ1-6	many	CASSLRGGGSPLHF	TGTGCCAGCAGTTTACGAGGGGGCGGGTCACCCCTCCACTTT
TRBD2	16	TRBV5-1	TRBJ2-5	-	CASSFSLAGGQETQYF	TGCGCCAGCAGCTTCAGTCTAGCGGGGGGCCAAGAGACCCAGTACTTC